This TCR beta chain was identified in a study of cytotoxic CD8 clonotypes in ibrutinib-treated CLL listed by TCRdb under 2021. Regarding the research as a whole: The cohort was composed of 11 relapsed/refractory and around 15 treatment-naive patients; IGHV unmutated status was identified in 17 patients. Partial responses were observed in about 24 patients and complete responses in 2; after a median follow-up of roughly 72 months, remission was maintained in roughly 15 patients and progression was observed in approximately 12. Samples at response were collected after a median of roughly twelve months of treatment, with a range of about 6 to 40 months. An average of around 250,000 productive templates and about 100,000 productive rearrangements was obtained per sample. Of the 70 to 90 people in the trial, around 24 had longitudinal samples available. Cryopreserved peripheral blood mononuclear cells were collected at three points: before therapy, at response, and at either sustained remission or disease progression. Patients were still on ibrutinib when every remission and progressive disease sample was collected. What the work shows at the level of the full study, not this receptor alone: Clonality increased at ibrutinib response, stayed stable in sustained remission, and fell back toward baseline at progression. Sustained-remission and progressing patients did not have matched sampling times, and lymph node repertoires were not examined. Baseline clonality exceeded that of age-matched healthy donors and correlated strongly with circulating CD8+ T-cell counts. Public clonotypes were rare and either contracted or stayed stable during treatment, and the rise in clonality at ibrutinib response reflected the expansion of private clonotypes.

The goal of deep resolution MiSeq sequencing was a depth between 1 in 1 million and 1 in 200,000 T cells, and coverage averaged 10x per clonotype. The immunoSEQ hsTCRB Kit was used to generate the TCR beta libraries. The original methods were these. ImmunoSEQ Data Assistant and ImmunoSEQ Analyzer were used for data analysis, and V, D and J genes were assigned according to IMGT definitions. Clonality, which ranges from 0 to 1, was calculated as one minus the normalized Shannon entropy of productive rearrangement frequencies. Public clonotype analysis was restricted to overrepresented clonotypes comprising at least 0.05% of each patient's repertoire. About a dozen repertoires from age-matched healthy donors, obtained from immuneACCESS, served as clonality controls. TCRdb carries this immuneACCESS record with in-frame sequences only. Its versions omit some clonotypes, under half of them owing to an unresolved V gene in the studies checked, with the rest unexplained. The DNA was the basis for D and trimming; V, J and clone size are from that table. The sample contains around 140,000 clones, around 84% of them found a single time. Roughly 7.6% of the sample is held by the ten biggest clonotypes.

For TCR beta library preparation, around 2 micrograms of genomic DNA were isolated from cryopreserved PBMCs. Longitudinal blood samples from CLL patients on ibrutinib monotherapy were analyzed using high-throughput TCR beta sequencing. The patients were enrolled in a single-center, open-label phase 2 trial of ibrutinib monotherapy. From its cysteine to its phenylalanine, the CDR3 spans 13 amino acids. Only the CDR3 region is kept as DNA, spanning 39 bases read in frame from base 1. The germline ends are 9 bases apart after V is trimmed by 4 bases and J by 0 bases. CDR1 and CDR2 were assigned from the germline V gene (reference sequence) as GTSNPN and SVGIG. Comments on this clone: Its antigen is currently not known. The sample holds no much larger clone one base away, and base qualities are not on file.

This sample comprised PBMCs, obtained after 36 months of ibrutinib treatment. The sequence was obtained from a human donor with chronic lymphocytic leukemia. The chain is encoded by TRBV30 joined to TRBJ1-2; confidence is insufficient to name the D gene. The CDR3 has the sequence CAWIPKANYGYTF. The base sequence is TGTGCCTGGATCCCGAAAGCTAACTATGGCTACACCTTC.